A single sample gave rise to the 21 T cell receptor beta chains below, sequenced in a study of T-cell memory formation after mild COVID-19. Using its own MiXCR run on the 5' RACE reads, TCRdb lists one record per CDR3 protein. The sample lists 450,000 to 650,000 distinct CDR3 sequences, about a fifth occurring once. Sample: PBMCs or a T cell subset sorted from them (not recorded which). These receptors came from an adult woman who had mild COVID-19 (a few samples of this study predate the infection). Cell type and time point are not known.

This clonotype has just a few counts. The chain combines TRBV6-1 with TRBJ1-1; D gene ambiguous. From germline, CDR1 is MNHNS and CDR2 SASEGT. Deletions cut 6 bases from V and 1 base from J, with 9 bases between. This CDR3 contains 13 residues. CDR3 amino acids: CASRGPWNTEAFF. Here the CDR3 DNA reads TGTGCCAGCAGAGGGCCCTGGAACACTGAAGCTTTCTTT.

The chain recombines TRBV6-5 with TRBJ2-3; maybe TRBD1 (5 bases). Trimming cost V 6 bases and J 1 base, with 14 bases left between them. This CDR3 is built from 15 residues. The germline CDR1 and CDR2 sequences are MNHEY and SVGAGI. The DNA of the CDR3 is TGTGCCAGCAGCCTTCAGGGAAGGGGCACAGATACGCAGTATTTT. Translated: CASSLQGRGTDTQYF.

This chain links TRBV12-3 or TRBV12-4 with TRBJ1-2; D remains unclear. Trimming shortened V by 1 base and J by 5 bases, and 8 bases separated the two germline ends. CDR3 size: 13 residues. This CDR3 is CASSLEGWYGYTF. For the CDR3, the DNA is TGTGCCAGCAGTTTAGAGGGTTGGTATGGCTACACCTTC.

This clonotype was seen only a few times. V is TRBV7-3 and J is TRBJ2-5; unclear D gene. The germline V and J ends were trimmed by 2 bases and 2 bases, with 12 bases remaining between them. The CDR3 has 15 amino acids. The germline gives CDR1 SGHTA, CDR2 FQGTGA. The CDR3 sequence: CASSLGSGRQETQYF. The CDR3 bases are TGTGCCAGCAGCTTAGGTTCTGGGCGGCAAGAGACCCAGTACTTC. The whole variable domain, remainder taken from reference TRBV7-3 and TRBJ2-5, is GAGVSQTPSNKVTEKGKYVELRCDPISGHTALYWYRQSLGQGPEFLIYFQGTGAADDSGLPNDRFFAVRPEGSVSTLKIQRTERGDSAVYLCASSLGSGRQETQYFGPGTRLLVL.

The V and J genes are TRBV27 and TRBJ2-5; D is perhaps TRBD1 or TRBD2 (6 bases each). Germline lookup yields CDR1 MNHEY and CDR2 SMNVEV (reference sequence). Deletions cut 1 base from V and 4 bases from J, with 22 bases between. The CDR3 sequence is 18 residues long. CDR3 in amino acids: CASSLFRGPRFLGETQYF. In DNA form, the CDR3 reads TGTGCCAGCAGTTTATTTCGGGGGCCACGATTTCTGGGAGAGACCCAGTACTTC.

CDR3 nucleotides: TGTGCCAGCAGTTCAATGGGAACAGGGTTCTCCTACGAGCAGTACTTC. Translated: CASSSMGTGFSYEQYF. J is TRBJ2-7 and V is TRBV27, with D perhaps matching TRBD1 (6 bases). Looked up from germline, CDR1 is MNHEY and CDR2 is SMNVEV (reference sequence). V gave up 4 bases and J gave up 0 bases, with 16 bases separating them. The CDR3 has 16 residues.

This clonotype came up a few times. The rearrangement joins TRBV7-2 to TRBJ1-1; TRBD1 is a possible D gene (5 bases). The CDR3 is 14 amino acids. The germline CDR1 and CDR2 sequences are SGHTA and FQGNSA. The V gene lost 6 bases and the J gene lost 1 base, with 12 bases spanning the gap. This chain's CDR3 is CASRLRGGNTEAFF. The CDR3 DNA sequence: TGTGCCAGCAGGCTACGGGGCGGGAACACTGAAGCTTTCTTT.

The chain has TRBV27 and TRBJ1-5, with 7 bases matching TRBD1. Germline values: CDR1 MNHEY, CDR2 SMNVEV (reference sequence). The ends lost 7 bases at V and 7 bases at J; junction bases unmatched: 10. The CDR3 has 14 amino acids. CDR3 in amino acids: CASTVAGGTQPQHF. The CDR3 bases are TGTGCCAGCACGGTGGCAGGGGGGACCCAGCCCCAGCATTTT.

The V gene is TRBV4-2, the J gene TRBJ1-2; possibly TRBD1 for D (5 bases). Trimming shortened V by 2 bases and J by 0 bases, and 10 bases separated the two germline ends. Germline CDR1 LGHNA, CDR2 YNFKEQ. CDR3 length: 15 amino acids. As DNA, the CDR3 is TGTGCCAGCAGCCAAACCCAGGGAACTAACTATGGCTACACCTTC. Protein: CASSQTQGTNYGYTF.

This clonotype has ten or more counts. The J gene is TRBJ2-7, the V gene TRBV7-8; D is unclear. This CDR3 spans 14 amino acids. Germline CDR1 reads SGHVS; CDR2 reads FQNEAQ. The ends were cut back, 3 bases at V and 4 bases at J, with 13 bases in the middle. The CDR3 protein is CASSFEVGRYEQYF. The CDR3 DNA sequence: TGTGCCAGCAGCTTTGAGGTAGGGCGGTACGAGCAGTACTTC.

This clonotype was seen a few times. The chain employs TRBV3-1 and TRBJ2-6, with D uncertain. The CDR3 loop spans 16 amino acids. The ends were cut back, 1 base at V and 3 bases at J, with 10 bases in the middle. Germline CDR1 and CDR2: LGHDT and YNNKEL (reference sequence). The CDR3 sequence: CASSQVTANGANVLTF. The CDR3 DNA reads as TGTGCCAGCAGCCAAGTAACGGCGAATGGGGCCAACGTCCTGACTTTC.

This chain connects TRBV7-9 to TRBJ2-7, with D possibly matching TRBD1 (5 bases). The CDR3 totals 15 residues. The V end was cut by 1 base, the J end by 5 bases, with 15 bases between. The germline gives CDR1 SEHNR, CDR2 FQNEAQ (reference sequence). The chain's CDR3 is CASSLGVTRVDEQYF. In nucleotides, the CDR3 is TGTGCCAGCAGCTTAGGAGTGACCAGGGTCGACGAGCAGTACTTC. The whole variable domain, filled in from reference TRBV7-9 and TRBJ2-7, reads DTGVSQNPRHKITKRGQNVTFRCDPISEHNRLYWYRQTLGQGPEFLTYFQNEAQLEKSRLLSDRFSAERPKGSFSTLEIQRTEQGDSAMYLCASSLGVTRVDEQYFGPGTRLTVT.

V and J are TRBV12-3 or TRBV12-4 and TRBJ2-1; tentative D call: TRBD1 (5 bases). The CDR3 runs to 13 residues. Between the trimmed V and J ends, which lost 6 bases and 8 bases, there was a span of 14 bases. The CDR3 DNA is TGTGCCAGCAGCCCAACAGGTCCCCATGAGCAGTTCTTC. This codes for CASSPTGPHEQFF.

J is TRBJ2-3 and V is TRBV5-5; D not certain. This CDR3 spans 16 amino acids. Trimming took 0 bases from V and 6 from J, leaving 17 bases between them. The germline V gene encodes CDR1 SGHKS and CDR2 YYEKEE (reference sequence). The CDR3 DNA reads as TGTGCCAGCAGCTTGGCCGGTGGTAGTACCGGGGATACGCAGTATTTT. It codes for CASSLAGGSTGDTQYF.

This clonotype turned up a few times. The rearrangement links TRBV30 to TRBJ2-3; D is perhaps TRBD2 (6 bases). Germline V gene data show CDR1 as GTSNPN and CDR2 as SVGIG (reference sequence). V was clipped by 0 bases and J by 2 bases, with 12 bases between them. This CDR3 is built from 15 residues. Here the CDR3 reads CAWSVLAAYTDTQYF. In DNA form, the CDR3 reads TGTGCCTGGAGTGTACTAGCAGCCTACACAGATACGCAGTATTTT.

The V call is TRBV7-9, the J call TRBJ1-2; D is unresolved. CDR1 is SEHNR, CDR2 FQNEAQ, per germline (reference sequence). V shed 0 bases and J shed 4 bases, with 12 bases lying between them. This CDR3 is built from 15 residues. CDR3 region: CASSLAGRIVYGYTF. In nucleotides, the CDR3 is TGTGCCAGCAGCTTAGCAGGACGGATAGTCTATGGCTACACCTTC.

This sequence joins TRBV7-2 and TRBJ2-1; the match to TRBD1 covers 9 bases. The CDR3 has 16 amino acids. After removal of 1 base from V and 7 bases from J, the junction contained 8 bases not matched to a gene. Germline lookup yields CDR1 SGHTA and CDR2 FQGNSA. CDR3 DNA sequence: TGTGCCAGCAGCTTAGTCCGGGACAGGGTCCAGAATGAGCAGTTCTTC. This gives the protein CASSLVRDRVQNEQFF. The variable domain in full, completed from reference TRBV7-2 and TRBJ2-1, reads GAGVSQSPSNKVTEKGKDVELRCDPISGHTALYWYRQSLGQGLEFLIYFQGNSAPDKSGLPSDRFSAERTGGSVSTLTIQRTQQEDSAVYLCASSLVRDRVQNEQFFGPGTRLTVL.

This clonotype has a handful of counts. This CDR3 is CATSRDGGQGTKEYF. The CDR3, as DNA: TGTGCCACCAGCAGAGATGGGGGGCAGGGGACTAAGGAGTACTTC. The chain is built from TRBV15 and TRBJ2-7; D perhaps matches TRBD2 (7 bases). This CDR3 contains 15 residues. Deletions cut 0 bases from V and 11 bases from J, with 20 bases between. Germline CDR1 LNHNV, CDR2 YYDKDF (reference sequence).

This clonotype has a handful of counts. The chain is built from TRBV12-3 or TRBV12-4 and TRBJ1-2, with TRBD1 matching over 9 bases. J was trimmed by 1 base and V by 8 bases; bases with no gene match: 8. CDR3 length: 15 residues. CDR3 sequence: CASFPGTGNNYGYTF. The CDR3 DNA follows: TGTGCCAGCTTCCCGGGGACAGGGAATAACTATGGCTACACCTTC.

This clonotype came up a few times. This chain links TRBV12-3 or TRBV12-4 with TRBJ2-2; D may be TRBD2 (6 bases). This CDR3 is built from 14 residues. The ends were cut back, 3 bases at V and 4 bases at J, with 9 bases in the middle. The CDR3 is CASSFNGGTGELFF. As DNA, the CDR3 is TGTGCCAGCAGTTTTAACGGGGGCACCGGGGAGCTGTTTTTT.

DNA for the CDR3: TGTGCCTGGAGTGACCAGGGGGCGGCTAATGAAAAACTGTTTTTT. The encoded protein is CAWSDQGAANEKLFF. This rearrangement joins TRBV30 to TRBJ1-4; 8 bases match TRBD1. Germline loops: CDR1 GTSNPN, CDR2 SVGIG (reference sequence). The ends lost 1 base at V and 3 bases at J; junction bases unmatched: 4. This CDR3 is built from 15 residues. Combining the CDR3 with reference TRBV30 and TRBJ1-4 gives the whole variable domain SQTIHQWPATLVQPVGSPLSLECTVEGTSNPNLYWYRQAAGRGLQLLFYSVGIGQISSEVPQNLSASRPQDRQFILSSKKLLLSDSGFYLCAWSDQGAANEKLFFGSGTQLSVL.